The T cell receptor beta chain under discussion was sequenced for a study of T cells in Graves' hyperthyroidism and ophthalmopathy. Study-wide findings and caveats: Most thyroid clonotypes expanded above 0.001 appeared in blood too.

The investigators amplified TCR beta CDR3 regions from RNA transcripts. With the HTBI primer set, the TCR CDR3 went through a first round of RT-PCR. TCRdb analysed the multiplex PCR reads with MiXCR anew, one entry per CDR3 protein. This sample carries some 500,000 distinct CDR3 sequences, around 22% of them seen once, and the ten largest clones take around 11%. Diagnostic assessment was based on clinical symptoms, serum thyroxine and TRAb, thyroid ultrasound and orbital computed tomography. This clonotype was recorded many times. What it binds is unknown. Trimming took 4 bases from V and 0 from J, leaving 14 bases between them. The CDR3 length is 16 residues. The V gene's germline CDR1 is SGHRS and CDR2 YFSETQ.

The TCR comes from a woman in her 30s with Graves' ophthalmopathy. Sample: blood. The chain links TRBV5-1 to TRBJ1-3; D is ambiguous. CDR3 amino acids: CASSGGRINSGNTIYF. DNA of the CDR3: TGCGCCAGCAGCGGCGGACGGATTAACTCTGGAAACACCATATATTTT.